A single sample gave rise to the 22 T cell receptor beta chains below, sequenced in a study of cytomegalovirus exposure and HLA in healthy donors (dated by TCRdb to about 2017). Library generation was performed with the immunoSEQ multiplex PCR assay. A mixture of 60 forward primers for TCR Vbeta segments and 13 reverse primers for TCR Jbeta segments was used in the multiplex PCR. Imported from immuneACCESS, the table was reduced by TCRdb to in-frame sequences with V and J called. These copies leave out some clones; in studies compared against another copy, an unresolved V gene accounts for under half, and the cause of the remainder is not known. This sample has tens of thousands of clones in its table, and over 70% of those were observed once. Approximately 3% of the sample is taken by the ten largest. The sample consisted of PBMCs. The receptor source for this set is a man aged 50-60 years in good health and CMV-seropositive.

The chain is built from TRBV5-6 and TRBJ1-2, with 8 bases matching TRBD1. Looked up from germline, CDR1 is SGHDT and CDR2 is YYEEEE. With V trimmed by 3 bases and J by 4 bases, 8 bases remained unmatched. This CDR3 is 15 amino acids long. The CDR3 DNA is TGTGCCAGCAGCTCGGTGGACAGGGTGGGCTATGGCTACACCTTC. Its protein is CASSSVDRVGYGYTF.

The chain is built from TRBV5-1 and TRBJ1-1; D is unresolved. CDR3 length: 14 residues. The V end lost 0 bases, the J end lost 3 bases, and 9 bases lay between the germline ends. Germline-derived CDR1 and CDR2 are SGHRS and YFSETQ. The CDR3 DNA follows: TGCGCCAGCAGCTTGGAAGCCGATTACACTGAAGCTTTCTTT. Protein product: CASSLEADYTEAFF.

The V gene is TRBV30, the J gene TRBJ2-7; D might be TRBD1 (6 bases). Per the germline V gene, CDR1 is GTSNPN and CDR2 is SVGIG (reference sequence). The germline V and J ends were trimmed by 8 bases and 3 bases, with 11 bases remaining between them. This CDR3 region has 11 residues. The CDR3 region is CAGNRDYEQYF. Here the CDR3 DNA reads TGTGCCGGAAACAGGGACTACGAGCAGTACTTC.

The chain joins TRBV11-3 to TRBJ2-1; D remains ambiguous. This CDR3 has 14 amino acids. Germline CDR1 is SGHNT and CDR2 is YENEEA. V was cut by 6 bases and J by 7 bases, with 16 bases left in between. CDR3 residues: CASRVESGRNEQFF. The DNA of the CDR3 is TGTGCCAGCAGAGTAGAAAGTGGTCGGAATGAGCAGTTCTTC. The entire variable domain, with the rest obtained from reference TRBV11-3 and TRBJ2-1, is as follows: EAGVVQSPRYKIIEKKQPVAFWCNPISGHNTLYWYLQNLGQGPELLIRYENEEAVDDSQLPKDRFSAERLKGVDSTLKIQPAELGDSAVYLCASRVESGRNEQFFGPGTRLTVL.

The rearrangement joins TRBV18 to TRBJ2-3; tentative D call: TRBD1 (5 bases). The CDR3 sequence is 13 residues long. The V end was cut by 6 bases, the J end by 3 bases, with 10 bases between. From germline, CDR1 is KGHSH and CDR2 LQKENI. The CDR3 loop is CASSTRTTDTQYF. The CDR3 DNA sequence: TGTGCCAGCTCTACCCGGACAACAGATACGCAGTATTTT.

The chain is built from TRBV30 and TRBJ1-2, with unresolved D. Germline V gene data show CDR1 as GTSNPN and CDR2 as SVGIG (reference sequence). V dropped 4 bases and J dropped 0 bases, with 3 bases sitting between them. The CDR3 runs 11 residues. CDR3 nucleotides: TGTGCCTGGACGGCTAACTATGGCTACACCTTC. Protein product: CAWTANYGYTF.

This chain uses TRBV7-3 with TRBJ2-1; 8 nucleotides align to TRBD2. The ends lost 5 bases at V and 7 bases at J; junction bases unmatched: 19. The CDR3 has 18 amino acids. The germline CDR1 and CDR2 sequences are SGHTA and FQGTGA. The CDR3 DNA sequence: TGTGCCAGCAGCCTTCTGGGGCAAACTATAGCGGGAAAGAATGAGCAGTTCTTC. The encoded protein is CASSLLGQTIAGKNEQFF. The variable domain in full, completed from reference TRBV7-3 and TRBJ2-1, reads GAGVSQTPSNKVTEKGKYVELRCDPISGHTALYWYRQSLGQGPEFLIYFQGTGAADDSGLPNDRFFAVRPEGSVSTLKIQRTERGDSAVYLCASSLLGQTIAGKNEQFFGPGTRLTVL.

The CDR3: CASSDGGTEAFF. The CDR3 DNA reads as TGTGCCAGCAGTGACGGGGGGACTGAAGCTTTCTTT. The V call is TRBV6-1, the J call TRBJ1-1, with D possibly TRBD1 on 5 matching bases. CDR1 MNHNS and CDR2 SASEGT come from the germline V gene. Trimming cost V 3 bases and J 5 bases, with 7 bases left between them. The CDR3 consists of 12 residues.

The chain uses TRBV6-5 and TRBJ1-5; D possibly corresponds to TRBD1 (5 bases). V was clipped by 8 bases and J by 2 bases, with 7 bases between them. This CDR3 is 12 amino acids long. CDR1 and CDR2 (germline): MNHEY, SVGAGI. In DNA form, the CDR3 reads TGTGCCAGCTCGGGGGGCAATCAGCCCCAGCATTTT. Translation gives CASSGGNQPQHF.

The rearrangement joins TRBV5-1 to TRBJ2-1; 7 positions match TRBD2. The CDR3 runs to 15 residues. The J segment lost 2 bases and the V segment lost 2 bases, leaving 4 bases of the junction unmatched. CDR1 is SGHRS and CDR2 is YFSETQ in the germline V gene. The CDR3 here is CASSLGLGTYNEQFF. Written as DNA, the CDR3 is TGCGCCAGCAGCTTAGGACTAGGGACCTACAATGAGCAGTTCTTC.

The chain couples TRBV30 to TRBJ2-5; D is unresolved. The DNA matches TRBJ2-7 better at its end, which makes the J call doubtful. CDR3 length: 14 residues. The germline gives CDR1 GTSNPN, CDR2 SVGIG (reference sequence). CDR3 in amino acids: CAWSVLSTTYEQYF. The DNA for the CDR3 is TGTGCCTGGAGTGTACTGTCAACCACCTACGAGCAGTACTTC.

This chain connects TRBV5-1 to TRBJ2-3; 7 nucleotides match TRBD1. The CDR3 contains 14 residues. The V gene's germline CDR1 is SGHRS and CDR2 YFSETQ. V lost 2 bases to trimming and J lost 2 bases; unmatched junction nucleotides: 2. This CDR3 is CASSFGQDTDTQYF. The CDR3 DNA reads TGCGCCAGCAGCTTTGGACAGGACACAGATACGCAGTATTTT.

The gene calls are TRBV18 and TRBJ1-2; 9 nucleotides match TRBD1. CDR1 is KGHSH, CDR2 LQKENI, per germline. Losses at the gene ends were 3 bases for V and 0 bases for J; bases not matched to a gene: 8. The CDR3 has 17 amino acids. CDR3 coding DNA: TGTGCCAGCTCACCCGGGACAGGGTCCGGAACTAACTATGGCTACACCTTC. This gives the protein CASSPGTGSGTNYGYTF.

This clone was found once. The rearrangement joins TRBV5-1 to TRBJ2-3; 9 bases agree with TRBD2. With 1 base clipped from V and 2 bases from J, the junction kept 8 bases outside the gene matches. Germline CDR1 reads SGHRS; CDR2 reads YFSETQ. CDR3 length equals 17 residues. The CDR3 here is CASSLLASGAVTDTQYF. DNA of the CDR3: TGCGCCAGCAGCTTGTTGGCTAGCGGGGCGGTCACAGATACGCAGTATTTT.

The V gene is TRBV19, the J gene TRBJ2-3; 12 bases are shared with TRBD2. This CDR3 comprises 17 residues. After removal of 0 bases from V and 5 bases from J, the junction contained 6 bases not matched to a gene. Germline V gene sequence: CDR1 LNHDA, CDR2 SQIVND (reference sequence). CDR3 DNA: TGTGCCAGTAGTATAGAGGCTAGCGGGAGGGTAGGAGATACGCAGTATTTT. It specifies CASSIEASGRVGDTQYF.

The chain employs TRBV5-8 and TRBJ2-3; D gene unclear. Germline assignment: CDR1 SGHTS and CDR2 YDEGEE. The CDR3 has 15 amino acids. V was trimmed by 4 bases and J by 4 bases, leaving 16 bases between them. The CDR3 protein is CASSRFSGGADTQYF. CDR3 sequence (DNA): TGTGCCAGCAGCCGTTTTTCGGGTGGCGCAGATACGCAGTATTTT.

V gene TRBV9 combines with J gene TRBJ2-1, with 7 positions matching TRBD2. The germline V gene encodes CDR1 SGDLS and CDR2 YYNGEE. The length of the CDR3 is 15 residues. V lost 0 bases to trimming and J lost 9 bases; unmatched junction nucleotides: 9. The CDR3 region has the DNA TGTGCCAGCAGCGTAGGGGCGGGAGAGGGAGGTGAGCAGTTCTTC. Translated: CASSVGAGEGGEQFF.

This clone was seen only a few times. This sequence joins TRBV30 and TRBJ2-7; 13 nucleotides align to TRBD2. The ends lost 3 bases at V and 7 bases at J; junction bases unmatched: 6. There are 14 residues in the CDR3. Germline loops: CDR1 GTSNPN, CDR2 SVGIG (reference sequence). CDR3: CAWSGLAGVGEQYF. The CDR3 nucleotides are TGTGCCTGGAGCGGACTAGCGGGAGTCGGTGAGCAGTACTTC.

To note about this clone: The junction departs from the called germline gene at one end, perhaps through a read error. The genes are TRBV7-3 and TRBJ2-5; D is possibly TRBD2 (6 bases). The CDR3 consists of 14 residues. Germline assignment: CDR1 SGHTA and CDR2 FQGTGA. In DNA, the CDR3 is TGTGCCAGCAGCCTAGGAGGGGTAGGAGAGGCCCAGTACTTC. It yields the protein CASSLGGVGEAQYF. Full variable domain (rest looked up from reference TRBV7-3 and TRBJ2-5): GAGVSQTPSNKVTEKGKYVELRCDPISGHTALYWYRQSLGQGPEFLIYFQGTGAADDSGLPNDRFFAVRPEGSVSTLKIQRTERGDSAVYLCASSLGGVGEAQYFGPGTRLLVL.

The chain employs TRBV19 and TRBJ2-3; no firm D call. Germline CDR1 is LNHDA and CDR2 is SQIVND (reference sequence). Trimming took 4 bases from V and 1 from J, leaving 6 bases between them. The CDR3 sequence is 13 residues long. The CDR3 is CASSKGGTDTQYF. As DNA, the CDR3 is TGTGCCAGTAGTAAAGGAGGCACAGATACGCAGTATTTT.

CDR3 in amino acids: CASSFQGFSYEQYF. Here the CDR3 DNA reads TGTGCCAGCAGTTTCCAGGGCTTTTCCTACGAGCAGTACTTC. The gene calls are TRBV27 and TRBJ2-5; TRBD1 is a possible D gene (5 bases). The J call may be in error: the DNA end matches TRBJ2-7 better. The germline V gene encodes CDR1 MNHEY and CDR2 SMNVEV (reference sequence). The CDR3 has 14 residues.

The chain recombines TRBV7-2 with TRBJ2-1, with 7 bases matching TRBD1. This CDR3 is 12 amino acids long. Looked up from germline, CDR1 is SGHTA and CDR2 is FQGNSA. After removal of 5 bases from V and 7 bases from J, the junction contained 2 bases not matched to a gene. The CDR3 here is CASSPQGNEQFF. The DNA for the CDR3 is TGTGCCAGCAGCCCACAGGGGAATGAGCAGTTCTTC.